This is a list of T cell receptor beta chains from one sample in a study of radiation and T cells in renal cell carcinoma. Measured with immunoSEQ multiplex PCR; TCRdb has only the in-frame clones, and not every one. The sample has 150,000 or so clones; around 90% are singletons. The material was blood, obtained from a patient whose treatment included radiotherapy and nephrectomy. The receptors shown here come from a woman in her 70s with renal cell carcinoma. Each CDR3 is given with its conserved first and last residue. Fields, in order: J gene, V gene, D gene, clone size, CDR3 protein, CDR3 DNA. The D gene is left open where the match is weak. Clone size is not always given. Where it is, it says once, few, many or a class for expanded clones.

j_gene: TRBJ2-1; v_gene: TRBV6-5; d_gene: TRBD2; abundance: once; CDR3aa: CASSYRGGNNNEQFF; CDR3nt: TGTGCCAGCAGTTACCGCGGGGGAAATAACAATGAGCAGTTCTTC
j_gene: TRBJ2-3; v_gene: TRBV10-3; d_gene: TRBD2; abundance: .; CDR3aa: CAISERLAGGSSTDTQYF; CDR3nt: TGTGCCATCAGTGAAAGGCTAGCGGGGGGATCTAGCACAGATACGCAGTATTTT
j_gene: TRBJ1-5; v_gene: TRBV7-9; d_gene: .; abundance: .; CDR3aa: CASSSAGAQPQHF; CDR3nt: TGTGCCAGCAGCTCAGCGGGTGCTCAGCCCCAGCATTTT
j_gene: TRBJ1-1; v_gene: TRBV30; d_gene: .; abundance: few; CDR3aa: CAWSVDPVSTEAFF; CDR3nt: TGTGCCTGGAGTGTTGACCCCGTGAGCACTGAAGCTTTCTTT
j_gene: TRBJ2-7; v_gene: TRBV5-8; d_gene: .; abundance: .; CDR3aa: CASSLYRGGHEQYF; CDR3nt: TGTGCCAGCAGCTTATATAGGGGCGGCCACGAGCAGTACTTC
j_gene: TRBJ2-5; v_gene: TRBV7-9; d_gene: .; abundance: .; CDR3aa: CASSTRLTEEETQYF; CDR3nt: TGTGCCAGCAGCACTCGACTGACAGAGGAAGAGACCCAGTACTTC
j_gene: TRBJ1-2; v_gene: TRBV5-4; d_gene: .; abundance: .; CDR3aa: CASSFPTNYGYTF; CDR3nt: TGTGCCAGCAGCTTTCCGACCAACTATGGCTACACCTTC
j_gene: TRBJ2-3; v_gene: TRBV10-3; d_gene: .; abundance: .; CDR3aa: CAISDRSDTQYF; CDR3nt: TGTGCCATCAGTGACAGGTCAGATACGCAGTATTTT
j_gene: TRBJ1-5; v_gene: TRBV18; d_gene: .; abundance: .; CDR3aa: CASSPQEVARNQPQHF; CDR3nt: TGTGCCAGCTCACCACAGGAGGTGGCGCGCAATCAGCCCCAGCATTTT
j_gene: TRBJ1-1; v_gene: TRBV30; d_gene: TRBD1; abundance: .; CDR3aa: CAWSKQGRDEAFF; CDR3nt: TGTGCCTGGAGTAAACAGGGGAGAGATGAAGCTTTCTTT
j_gene: TRBJ2-7; v_gene: TRBV6-6; d_gene: TRBD1; abundance: once; CDR3aa: CASSYETGVYEQYF; CDR3nt: TGTGCCAGCAGTTACGAGACAGGGGTGTACGAGCAGTACTTC
j_gene: TRBJ2-3; v_gene: TRBV29-1; d_gene: .; abundance: .; CDR3aa: CSVELESTDTQYF; CDR3nt: TGCAGCGTTGAACTTGAAAGCACAGATACGCAGTATTTT
j_gene: TRBJ1-1; v_gene: TRBV5-8; d_gene: .; abundance: .; CDR3aa: CASSWGGRGGNTEAFF; CDR3nt: TGTGCCAGCAGCTGGGGGGGCAGGGGCGGGAACACTGAAGCTTTCTTT
j_gene: TRBJ2-3; v_gene: TRBV6-1; d_gene: .; abundance: .; CDR3aa: CASSGLVSTDTQYF; CDR3nt: TGTGCCAGCAGTGGACTTGTTAGCACAGATACGCAGTATTTT
j_gene: TRBJ2-5; v_gene: TRBV6-1; d_gene: TRBD2; abundance: .; CDR3aa: CASSAGTSRKTQYF; CDR3nt: TGTGCCAGCAGTGCCGGGACTAGCAGGAAGACCCAGTACTTC